These 2 T cell receptor beta chains share one sample of origin, sequenced in a study of metastatic and nonmetastatic thyroid tumors. Thyroid surgery took place with no prior treatment in any patient. TCRdb used MiXCR to call clones anew from the PCR reads. The sample carries about 16,000 clones, 30% to 40% recorded once. Sequences were obtained from tumor tissue. These receptors came from a female donor with papillary thyroid cancer or a benign thyroid nodule (not recorded which). Some clones in this sample may be carry-over from other donors' samples.

This clone was seen only a few times. The chain uses TRBV19 and TRBJ2-1; perhaps TRBD1 as D (6 bases). The CDR3 loop spans 13 amino acids. V was trimmed by 10 bases and J by 3 bases, leaving 13 bases between them. The germline V gene has CDR1 LNHDA and CDR2 SQIVND (reference sequence). The CDR3 bases are TGTGCCACCAGGACAGTGTTCTACAATGAGCAGTTCTTC. Translated, it gives CATRTVFYNEQFF.

There are a few counts of this clone. This chain links TRBV5-1 with TRBJ1-2, with unresolved D. There are 15 residues in the CDR3. The V gene's germline CDR1 is SGHRS and CDR2 YFSETQ. The germline V and J ends were trimmed by 2 bases and 1 base, with 12 bases remaining between them. DNA of the CDR3: TGCGCCAGCAGCTTTGAACGGGCCATTAACTATGGCTACACCTTC. Its protein product is CASSFERAINYGYTF.